This TCR beta chain came from a study of monozygotic twins with cystic fibrosis. Notes on the study in general: Age, concordance and disease severity did not associate with shared CDR3 numbers. Co-twins had the most similar V usage for 13 of 16 pairs, J for 8.

This CDR3 has 14 residues. Germline V CDR1 and CDR2: MNHEY, SMNVEV (reference sequence). Trimming pared 5 bases from V and 3 bases from J, leaving 11 bases between. A note on this clone: Its specificity is not known.

Libraries were prepared by immunoSEQ multiplex PCR; TCRdb keeps only in-frame clonotypes and omits some of them. The sample carries about 14,000 clones, roughly 81% recorded once. This chain connects TRBV27 to TRBJ1-3, with a tentative D call TRBD1 (6 bases). Material for sequencing was blood. This sequence was found in a boy between 10 and 17 years old with cystic fibrosis. CDR3 bases: TGTGCCAGCAGTGCTCAGGGGAGTGGAAACACCATATATTTT. The encoded protein is CASSAQGSGNTIYF.